This T cell receptor (beta chain) was documented in a study of Ad26.COV2.S vaccination and SARS-CoV-2 variants. Whole-study findings and limits: Researchers cautioned that TCR breadth and depth analyses may have underestimated total T cell responses.

TCRdb's copy holds only in-frame clones and misses some; the assay was immunoSEQ multiplex PCR. The table shows 500,000 or so clones, with 89% occurring only once. This CDR3 has 17 amino acids. The germline V gene encodes CDR1 SQVTM and CDR2 ANQGSEA. With 7 bases clipped from V and 3 bases from J, the junction kept 10 bases outside the gene matches. With regard to this clone: The antigen remains undetermined.

The treatment: some 19 received Ad26.COV2.S at low or high dose, single or two shots; 5 received placebo; per-sample allocation not given. The samples date from day 63 after the first vaccine or placebo injection. The source was peripheral blood, collected in a trial of Ad26.COV2.S vaccine versus placebo. This rearrangement joins TRBV29-1 to TRBJ2-2; 14 bases are shared with TRBD2. The source is a person between 18 and 60 years old who received the Ad26.COV2.S COVID-19 vaccine or a placebo. CDR3 nucleotides: TGCAGCGGCAAGGGACTAGCGGGAGAATTTGACACCGGGGAGCTGTTTTTT. Translated: CSGKGLAGEFDTGELFF.